This TCR beta chain was obtained from a study of blood T cell repertoires in COVID-19. Repertoires were generated with immunoSEQ multiplex PCR, while TCRdb's copy carries only in-frame clones and drops some. Here the sample spans some 180,000 clones, around 85% being singletons. Trimming left V 3 bases short and J 1 base short, with 12 bases between. Germline V gives CDR1 MNHNS, CDR2 SASEGT. CDR3 length: 15 amino acids. Sample: peripheral blood. The TCR sequence derives from a woman in her sixties or seventies with acute or convalescent COVID-19. The J gene is TRBJ1-1, the V gene TRBV6-1; D remains ambiguous. CDR3 nucleotide sequence: TGTGCCAGCAGTGACCAACCTATTGCGAACACTGAAGCTTTCTTT. Translating gives CASSDQPIANTEAFF.